This T cell receptor beta chain was captured in a study of shared clonotypes between healthy human individuals. Researchers partitioned CD4+ cells into CD45RA+ naive and CD45RA-negative memory subsets. The V end lost 2 bases, the J end lost 8 bases, and 13 bases lay between the germline ends. The CDR3 runs to 15 residues. Germline V lookup: CDR1 KGHSH, CDR2 LQKENI. This clone was found once. The table came from immunoSEQ multiplex PCR; TCRdb's copy has only in-frame clones and leaves some out. This table holds roughly 1 million clones, approximately 76% found once. This TCR was sampled from a man between 18 and 29 years old in good health. The chain combines TRBV18 with TRBJ1-6; no reliable D call. The sample was memory CD4+ T cells sorted from blood. Regarding subset: CD45RA-negative fraction. CDR3 in amino acids: CASSPEGGGYSPLHF. The CDR3 DNA follows: TGTGCCAGCTCACCAGAGGGAGGAGGTTATTCACCCCTCCACTTT.